What follows describes a single TCR beta chain. No antigen is known for it. This specimen belongs to a study of T cells in Graves' hyperthyroidism and ophthalmopathy. Whole-study findings and limits: Onset of ophthalmopathy came a median roughly 6.5 months after the model predicted it.

Graves' hyperthyroidism qualified as stable when ophthalmopathy did not progress within 18 months. Clinical symptoms, serum thyroxine and TRAb, thyroid ultrasound and orbital computed tomography together formed the diagnostic basis. CDR1 and CDR2 from the germline V gene are LNHDA and SQIVND (reference sequence). The CDR3 length is 13 residues. Trimming cost V 11 bases and J 8 bases, with 16 bases left between them. TCR beta CDR3 regions were amplified from RNA. The HTBI set primed first-round TCR CDR3 RT-PCR. TCRdb processed the multiplex PCR reads anew with MiXCR; each CDR3 protein has one entry. The sample lists approximately 400,000 distinct CDR3 sequences, around 14% occurring once.

The source material was blood. V and J are TRBV19 and TRBJ1-6; no clear D gene. This clonotype was obtained from a young woman with Graves' hyperthyroidism. The CDR3 is CAWSVRGYSPLHF. CDR3 nucleotides: TGTGCCTGGAGTGTTAGAGGGTATTCACCCCTCCACTTT.